This entry lists 10 T cell receptor beta chains sequenced from one sample in a study of human T cells and chemical hapten exposure (dated by TCRdb to the early 2020s). Receptor libraries were prepared by RACE. These reads were obtained on a NextSeq 500. In TCRdb, the public reads were trimmed at Q25 with fastp and aligned with MiXCR, with productive beta chains retained. Rows matching on CDR3 protein sequence are summarized as one entry with the most common DNA and genes. In this sample the table shows 30,000 to 50,000 distinct CDR3 sequences, roughly 13% of which occur a single time. Roughly 2.5% of the sample goes to the ten largest clones. The meaning of the sample's time point label: patch test 3, about 24 weeks after DPC sensitization. The sample's treatment or condition, from its label and the paper: therapeutic diphenylcyclopropenone sensitization with weekly scalp DPC. Unfractionated whole blood was collected in Tempus Blood RNA tubes, and total RNA was extracted from that blood.

The source material was whole blood, sampled in connection with sensitization to the hapten diphenylcyclopropenone (DPC). The receptors originated from a woman between 35 and 50 years old with alopecia areata. Some clones in this sample may be carry-over from other donors' samples.

This clonotype has a handful of counts. The chain employs TRBV20-1 and TRBJ1-2, with a weak D call TRBD1 (5 bases). Per the germline V gene, CDR1 is DFQATT and CDR2 is SNEGSKA (reference sequence). The CDR3 has 17 amino acids. V dropped 4 bases and J dropped 0 bases, with 21 bases sitting between them. The CDR3 nucleotides are TGCAGTGCTACCCCTGGGGCTCTACGCAGTGCTAACTATGGCTACACCTTC. Translated: CSATPGALRSANYGYTF.

This clonotype was detected ten times or more. The chain employs TRBV29-1 and TRBJ2-4, with a weak D call TRBD2 (5 bases). The CDR3 is made up of 13 amino acids. Trimming took off 3 bases at V and 1 base at J, with 7 bases between the two ends. Germline lookup yields CDR1 SQVTM and CDR2 ANQGSEA. The CDR3, as DNA: TGCAGCGTTGACGGGGAGGCCAAAAACATTCAGTACTTC. Its translation is CSVDGEAKNIQYF.

The chain carries TRBV7-3 and TRBJ2-1; perhaps TRBD2 as D (5 bases). The CDR3 runs 12 residues. Germline assignment: CDR1 SGHTA and CDR2 FQGTGA. Trimming removed 8 bases at V and 0 bases at J, with 5 bases between. Here the CDR3 DNA reads TGTGCCAGCGGGAGCTCCTACAATGAGCAGTTCTTC. This gives the protein CASGSSYNEQFF.

This clonotype appeared many times. A read error may account for a junction end that differs from germline. CDR3 DNA: TGCAGCGCTGAACGGACAGGGGACGAGCAGTACTTC. Translating it yields CSAERTGDEQYF. V usage is TRBV29-1 and J usage is TRBJ2-7; 9 nucleotides line up with TRBD1. The CDR3 spans 12 residues. Germline V gene data show CDR1 as SQVTM and CDR2 as ANQGSEA.

The chain employs TRBV28 and TRBJ2-7, with no clear D. This CDR3 region has 14 residues. V lost 6 bases and J 0 bases, leaving 12 bases between the germline ends. Germline assignment: CDR1 MDHEN and CDR2 SYDVKM. For the CDR3, the DNA is TGTGCCAGCAGGTCCCGACTGGTCTCCTACGAGCAGTACTTC. Protein product: CASRSRLVSYEQYF.

The rearrangement uses TRBV7-9 and TRBJ2-5; TRBD1 matches at 8 bases. Unmatched junction bases numbered 12, after V lost 5 bases and J lost 4 bases. The CDR3 length is 16 residues. Per germline, CDR1 SEHNR and CDR2 FQNEAQ (reference sequence). This CDR3 reads CASSPPDRGARETQYF. In DNA, the CDR3 is TGTGCCAGCAGCCCGCCCGACAGGGGCGCGAGAGAGACCCAGTACTTC. Complete variable domain (other parts from reference TRBV7-9 and TRBJ2-5): DTGVSQNPRHKITKRGQNVTFRCDPISEHNRLYWYRQTLGQGPEFLTYFQNEAQLEKSRLLSDRFSAERPKGSFSTLEIQRTEQGDSAMYLCASSPPDRGARETQYFGPGTRLLVL.

Many counts were recorded for this clonotype. The genes are TRBV12-3 or TRBV12-4 and TRBJ2-2; TRBD1 matches at 10 bases. The junction had 11 bases not matched to a gene; V was cut back by 4 bases and J by 9 bases. The CDR3 runs to 16 residues. The chain's CDR3 is CASSSRDRGSGRELFF. As DNA, the CDR3 is TGTGCCAGCAGTTCCCGGGACAGGGGTTCAGGGCGGGAGCTGTTTTTT.

This rearrangement joins TRBV29-1 to TRBJ2-7; D is possibly TRBD1 (6 bases). Germline V CDR1 and CDR2: SQVTM, ANQGSEA. V was pared by 2 bases and J by 5 bases, with 19 bases between. The CDR3 length is 15 residues. The DNA for the CDR3 is TGCAGCGTTGAACTGGGGGCGCGGAGTTTCAACGAGCAGTACTTC. Its translation: CSVELGARSFNEQYF.

This clonotype turned up a few times. The chain uses TRBV29-1 and TRBJ1-2; D gene ambiguous. The length of the CDR3 is 10 residues. Germline CDR1 reads SQVTM; CDR2 reads ANQGSEA. V lost 3 bases and J lost 4, with 3 bases in between. Here the CDR3 reads CSVDSYGYTF. The CDR3 DNA reads TGCAGCGTTGACAGCTATGGCTACACCTTC. The full variable domain, with the rest looked up from reference TRBV29-1 and TRBJ1-2, is SAVISQKPSRDICQRGTSLTIQCQVDSQVTMMFWYRQQPGQSLTLIATANQGSEATYESGFVIDKFPISRPNLTFSTLTVSNMSPEDSSIYLCSVDSYGYTFGSGTRLTVV.

The rearrangement joins TRBV28 to TRBJ2-1; 11 nucleotides align to TRBD2. CDR1 and CDR2 (germline): MDHEN, SYDVKM. The V and J ends lost 5 bases and 8 bases, in that order; junction bases with no gene match: 17. The CDR3 consists of 18 residues. CDR3 protein: CASSPILQLAGAPDEQFF. The CDR3 bases are TGTGCCAGCAGTCCGATACTCCAACTAGCGGGAGCGCCGGATGAGCAGTTCTTC.